This note documents a single TCR beta chain sequence. The antigen is unknown. MiXCR, applied by TCRdb to the reads, yields one record per CDR3 protein. The sample records hundreds of thousands of distinct CDR3 sequences, less than 40% being singletons. Germline-derived CDR1 and CDR2 are SGHDT and YYEEEE. V gave up 6 bases and J gave up 7 bases, with 16 bases separating them. The CDR3 extends over 13 amino acids. This record comes from a study of T cell repertoires in cytomegalovirus infection. The chain carries TRBV5-6 and TRBJ1-2, with D perhaps TRBD1 (6 bases). The sequence came from a human donor in good health (CMV status not recorded). Some clones in this sample may be carry-over from other donors' samples. Sequenced material: cultured CD8+ T cells from PBMCs, taken from culture after CMV antigen stimulation. CDR3 coding DNA: TGTGCCAGCACCCGGGGGGGCTCGGGTGGCTACACCTTC. Protein: CASTRGGSGGYTF.